This T cell receptor (beta chain) was recovered during a study of blood T cells in healthy people across ages. The table lists this clonotype with a count of one. The CDR3 has 14 amino acids. V trimming: 5 bases; J trimming: 7 bases; junction bases outside the gene matches: 8. A sample-barcoded 5' primer and a J-beta primer mix were used in a second PCR of about 7 to 11 cycles. TCRdb reprocessed the 5' RACE reads via MiXCR and lists one record per CDR3 protein. The sample includes about 830,000 distinct CDR3 sequences, around 62% of them seen just once. The sequenced material came from blood. This receptor was identified in a man aged 25-45 years in good health. The rearrangement joins TRBV12-3 or TRBV12-4 to TRBJ2-1, with 7 bases matching TRBD2. Written as DNA, the CDR3 is TGTGCCAGCAGTCGGACTAGGGATCTAAATGAGCAGTTCTTC. Protein sequence: CASSRTRDLNEQFF.